The entry below gives a single TCR beta chain sequence along with its context. Its antigen is currently unknown. At one end, the junction sequence differs from germline, possibly due to a read error. Naive CD8 T cells were sorted as CD8+CD4-CCR7+CD45RA+. Both previously described methods and listed TCR primers were employed to make bulk TCR libraries. One entry per CDR3 protein results from TCRdb running MiXCR on the PCR reads. This sample carries roughly 90,000 distinct CDR3 sequences, under 20% of them seen once, and the ten largest clones take 0.85%. CDR3 length equals 14 residues. The germline V gene has CDR1 MNHEY and CDR2 SMNVEV (reference sequence). This entry comes from a study of molecular identifiers for immune sequencing clone quantification. Study observations and caveats: Over 98% of effector molecules, but under 1% in naive cells, were held by clones with more than 20 RNA copies.

The chain combines TRBV27 with TRBJ1-1; the D gene is possibly TRBD1 (6 bases). Sequenced sample: naive CD8+ T cells from blood, with Jurkat cell RNA spiked in. Subset noted: FACS-sorted CD8+CD4-CCR7+CD45RA+ naive T cells. The TCR comes from a human donor in good health. Some libraries in this study had Jurkat cell RNA spiked in. CDR3 nucleotides: TGCGCCAGCAGTTTTACAGGGTTTGGGACTGAAGCTCTCTTT. As protein: CASSFTGFGTEALF.